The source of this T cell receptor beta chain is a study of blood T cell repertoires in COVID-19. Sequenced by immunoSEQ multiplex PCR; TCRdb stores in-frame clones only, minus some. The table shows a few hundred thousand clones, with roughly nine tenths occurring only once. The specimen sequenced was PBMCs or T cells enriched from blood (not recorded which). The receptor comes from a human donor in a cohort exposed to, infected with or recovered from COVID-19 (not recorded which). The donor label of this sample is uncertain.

CDR3 DNA sequence: TGTGCTAGTGGTTTGAGCACAGAATACTATGGCTACACCTTC. As protein: CASGLSTEYYGYTF. The rearrangement joins TRBV12-5 to TRBJ1-2; D unclear. Trimming left V 2 bases short and J 3 bases short, with 10 bases between. The CDR3 is made up of 14 amino acids. Germline V gives CDR1 LGHNT, CDR2 FRNRAP.